This T cell receptor (beta chain) appears in the sequencing data of a study of regulatory T cells in long-lasting Graves disease. This clonotype was recorded many times. Its antigen is unknown. Points from the study as a whole: Study of thyroid tissue was not done, with only peripheral blood studied.

Time point in this sample: newly diagnosed GD, antithyroid drugs for less than 3 months. PBMCs provided the RNA from which the TCR library was made. CDR1 is KGHSH, CDR2 LQKENI, per germline. This CDR3 contains 14 residues. With V trimmed by 5 bases and J by 4 bases, 5 bases remained unmatched. Through Arm-PCR of CDR3 regions and iRepertoire HTBI primers, TCR beta libraries were built. Each CDR3 protein is one row after TCRdb ran MiXCR on the multiplex PCR reads. This table has 500,000 or so distinct CDR3 sequences, more than 15% appearing once. In addition, the sample was reused for a study of T cells in Graves' hyperthyroidism and ophthalmopathy.

The chain carries TRBV18 and TRBJ2-5; 9 bases line up with TRBD1. The TCR comes from a middle-aged woman with Graves disease. This sample comprised peripheral blood mononuclear cells (PBMCs), obtained at new diagnosis, from a patient treated with antithyroid drugs. CDR3 amino acids: CASSTTGGAETQYF. DNA of the CDR3: TGTGCCAGCTCAACAACAGGGGGCGCAGAGACCCAGTACTTC.